Listed here are 32 T cell receptor beta chains from one sample, sequenced in a study of cytomegalovirus exposure and HLA in healthy donors. It was with 60 Vbeta and 13 Jbeta primers that the PCR ran. Generated by immunoSEQ multiplex PCR, the TCRdb table keeps only in-frame clones and is missing some. The sample shows 150,000 or so clones, around three quarters of them seen only once. The source material was PBMCs. The source is a woman in her thirties or forties in good health and CMV-seronegative.

This clone was seen once. V is TRBV2 and J is TRBJ2-1; D ambiguous. The CDR3 length is 11 residues. Trimming pared 8 bases from V and 14 bases from J, leaving 16 bases between. Germline V gene sequence: CDR1 SNHLY, CDR2 FYNNEI. The CDR3: CASSLELVEFF. CDR3 nucleotides: TGTGCCAGCTCATTGGAGTTGGTAGAGTTCTTC.

V is TRBV27 and J is TRBJ2-5, with a possible D match to TRBD1 (6 bases). Germline assignment: CDR1 MNHEY and CDR2 SMNVEV (reference sequence). V shed 6 bases and J shed 3 bases, with 14 bases lying between them. The length of the CDR3 is 14 residues. This chain's CDR3 is CASSPGHREETQYF. The CDR3 bases are TGTGCCAGCAGCCCGGGGCACAGGGAAGAGACCCAGTACTTC.

The chain carries TRBV5-1 and TRBJ1-2; 8 bases align to TRBD1. The V gene's germline CDR1 is SGHRS and CDR2 YFSETQ. The CDR3 loop spans 16 amino acids. V shed 7 bases, J shed 4 bases, and the junction held 15 bases outside the gene matches. Here the CDR3 DNA reads TGCGCCAGCTGCCGATCCCCGGGACAGGTTATCTATGGCTACACCTTC. Protein product: CASCRSPGQVIYGYTF.

In this sample, this clone turned up once. CDR3 nucleotide sequence: TGTGCCAGCTCGGGACAGGGGAATGGCTACACCTTC. The encoded protein is CASSGQGNGYTF. The V call is TRBV18, the J call TRBJ1-2, with 10 nucleotides matching TRBD1. The CDR3 spans 12 residues. V trimming: 6 bases; J trimming: 6 bases; junction bases outside the gene matches: 1. Germline lookup yields CDR1 KGHSH and CDR2 LQKENI.

This clone was seen more than once but under ten times. The chain recombines TRBV4-1 with TRBJ1-1, with unresolved D. The CDR3 sequence is 15 residues long. V was cut by 3 bases and J by 0 bases, with 11 bases left in between. Germline lookup yields CDR1 MGHRA and CDR2 YSYEKL. In nucleotides, the CDR3 is TGCGCCAGCAGCCAGCTGCGAGGGATGAACACTGAAGCTTTCTTT. Its protein product is CASSQLRGMNTEAFF.

The J gene is TRBJ2-3, the V gene TRBV5-6, with D possibly being TRBD2 (6 bases). The germline CDR1 and CDR2 sequences are SGHDT and YYEEEE. CDR3 length: 15 residues. V was cut by 3 bases and J by 3 bases, with 14 bases left in between. CDR3 bases: TGTGCCAGCAGCTGGGCTGGCGGGATGACAGATACGCAGTATTTT. Its translation: CASSWAGGMTDTQYF.

A remark on this clone: At one of its ends the junction is not consistent with the germline gene, which may arise from a read error. The rearrangement joins TRBV9 to TRBJ1-2; no clear D gene. The germline V gene has CDR1 SGDLS and CDR2 YYNGEE. CDR3 length equals 13 residues. The CDR3 loop reads CASSVLQSSPSDF. The CDR3 DNA follows: TGTGCCAGCAGCGTACTCCAGTCCTCTCCTTCTGACTTC.

CDR3 nucleotides: TGTGCCTCACGCGCGCAGGGGGCCGGGGATACGCAGTATTTT. Its protein is CASRAQGAGDTQYF. This sequence joins TRBV10-3 and TRBJ2-3; TRBD1 aligns across 8 bases. The V gene end was trimmed by 11 bases and the J gene end by 6 bases; junction bases not matched to a gene: 13. Germline CDR1 and CDR2: ENHRY and SYGVKD. The CDR3 loop spans 14 amino acids.

This chain joins TRBV2 and TRBJ1-4, with unresolved D. This CDR3 comprises 11 residues. Trimming pared 3 bases from V and 8 bases from J, leaving 4 bases between. Looked up from germline, CDR1 is SNHLY and CDR2 is FYNNEI. The CDR3 here is CASSEREKLFF. DNA for the CDR3: TGTGCCAGCAGTGAGCGCGAAAAACTGTTTTTT.

This chain uses TRBV6-1 with TRBJ1-2, with TRBD1 matching 7 bases. The germline gives CDR1 MNHNS, CDR2 SASEGT. The V gene end was trimmed by 4 bases and the J gene end by 8 bases; junction bases not matched to a gene: 4. The CDR3 contains 12 residues. For the CDR3, the DNA is TGTGCCAGCAGTGGACAGGGTTGGGGCTACACCTTC. Translated, it gives CASSGQGWGYTF.

The chain joins TRBV7-2 to TRBJ1-5; weak D call: TRBD1 (5 bases). The germline gives CDR1 SGHTA, CDR2 FQGNSA. V was cut by 0 bases and J by 3 bases, with 9 bases left in between. The CDR3 covers 15 residues. The CDR3 loop reads CASSLAGAVNQPQHF. The CDR3 nucleotides read TGTGCCAGCAGCTTAGCAGGGGCGGTCAATCAGCCCCAGCATTTT. The full variable domain, rest sourced from reference TRBV7-2 and TRBJ1-5, is GAGVSQSPSNKVTEKGKDVELRCDPISGHTALYWYRQSLGQGLEFLIYFQGNSAPDKSGLPSDRFSAERTGGSVSTLTIQRTQQEDSAVYLCASSLAGAVNQPQHFGDGTRLSIL.

The genes are TRBV2 and TRBJ1-5, with TRBD1 as a possible D gene (5 bases). This CDR3 comprises 15 residues. The germline CDR1 and CDR2 sequences are SNHLY and FYNNEI. V shed 2 bases and J shed 6 bases, with 14 bases lying between them. The CDR3 region has the DNA TGTGCCAGCAGTGAACGGGGGATGGGTCGTCAGCCCCAGCATTTT. Translated, it gives CASSERGMGRQPQHF.

This sequence joins TRBV7-9 and TRBJ2-7; D unresolved. V lost 1 base to trimming and J lost 3 bases, with 10 bases between them. CDR3 length: 14 residues. Germline V gene lookup returns CDR1 SEHNR and CDR2 FQNEAQ (reference sequence). As DNA, the CDR3 is TGTGCCAGCAGCTTAGAGATATCGGGCTACGAGCAGTACTTC. It encodes CASSLEISGYEQYF.

The chain joins TRBV9 to TRBJ2-3; TRBD2 is a possible D gene (6 bases). Trimming removed 4 bases at V and 2 bases at J, with 14 bases between. The CDR3 totals 15 residues. The germline CDR1 and CDR2 sequences are SGDLS and YYNGEE. The DNA of the CDR3 is TGTGCCAGCAGCCCACGGCGGACTAACACAGATACGCAGTATTTT. Its translation is CASSPRRTNTDTQYF.

This chain links TRBV7-9 with TRBJ2-1, with 12 bases matching TRBD1. Germline V CDR1 and CDR2: SEHNR, FQNEAQ (reference sequence). The CDR3 sequence is 15 residues long. Trimming took 8 bases from V and 5 from J; bases not matched to a gene: 7. The CDR3 DNA reads as TGTGCCAGCCTCCTTTGGGACAGGGGGCACAATGAGCAGTTCTTC. Protein: CASLLWDRGHNEQFF.

The V and J genes are TRBV19 and TRBJ1-2, with TRBD1 matching 10 bases. CDR1 LNHDA and CDR2 SQIVND come from the germline V gene (reference sequence). V lost 10 bases, J lost 5 bases, and 13 bases stayed unmatched. The CDR3 consists of 15 residues. The CDR3, as DNA: TGTGCCACCCGGACAGGGGGGGGTTCTGCGTATGGCTACACCTTC. Its protein product is CATRTGGGSAYGYTF.

The rearrangement uses TRBV5-1 and TRBJ1-1; D remains ambiguous. The CDR3 spans 15 residues. Germline CDR1 and CDR2: SGHRS and YFSETQ. The germline V and J ends were trimmed by 0 bases and 1 base, with 10 bases remaining between them. The CDR3 DNA reads TGCGCCAGCAGCTTGGTTTGGTCGGGGAACACTGAAGCTTTCTTT. Protein: CASSLVWSGNTEAFF.

This chain connects TRBV15 to TRBJ1-5; perhaps TRBD1 as D (5 bases). CDR1 LNHNV and CDR2 YYDKDF come from the germline V gene (reference sequence). V shed 0 bases and J shed 9 bases, with 15 bases lying between them. The CDR3 consists of 15 residues. This chain's CDR3 is CATSRDWPGKGPQHF. The CDR3 nucleotides are TGTGCCACCAGCAGAGATTGGCCAGGGAAGGGGCCCCAGCATTTT.

A few counts support this clone. The chain carries TRBV4-1 and TRBJ2-1; 8 bases are a match to TRBD2. After removal of 0 bases from V and 3 bases from J, the junction contained 4 bases not matched to a gene. CDR3 length: 16 amino acids. Germline V gene lookup returns CDR1 MGHRA and CDR2 YSYEKL. CDR3 region: CASSQDTGGGYNEQFF. The CDR3 region has the DNA TGCGCCAGCAGCCAAGATACCGGGGGGGGCTACAATGAGCAGTTCTTC.

This clone came up once. The V and J genes are TRBV21-1 and TRBJ1-2; TRBD1, as called in the table, went unchecked against the DNA. TRBV21-1 constitutes a pseudogene. This CDR3 comprises 13 residues. The CDR3 spells CASSKWGPYGYTF. CDR3 DNA: TGTGCCAGCAGCAAATGGGGGCCCTATGGCTACACCTTC.

The genes are TRBV5-4 and TRBJ2-1; 9 nucleotides match TRBD2. This CDR3 has 15 residues. Germline assignment: CDR1 SGHNT and CDR2 YYREEE (reference sequence). V dropped 4 bases and J dropped 4; count of bases not matched to a gene: 6. CDR3 nucleotides: TGTGCCAGCAGCCCTCAGACTAGCGGTTACAATGAGCAGTTCTTC. Translation gives CASSPQTSGYNEQFF.

The genes are TRBV7-2 and TRBJ2-3, with D maybe TRBD2 (5 bases). The V and J ends lost 2 bases and 10 bases respectively, with 19 bases between them. There are 15 residues in the CDR3. Germline lookup yields CDR1 SGHTA and CDR2 FQGNSA. CDR3 in amino acids: CASSLSGVGGHPQYF. DNA for the CDR3: TGTGCCAGCAGCTTATCCGGGGTAGGTGGGCACCCGCAGTATTTT. The full variable domain, rest sourced from reference TRBV7-2 and TRBJ2-3, is GAGVSQSPSNKVTEKGKDVELRCDPISGHTALYWYRQSLGQGLEFLIYFQGNSAPDKSGLPSDRFSAERTGGSVSTLTIQRTQQEDSAVYLCASSLSGVGGHPQYFGPGTRLTVL.

V and J are TRBV27 and TRBJ2-3; 8 bases agree with TRBD2. The CDR3 loop spans 17 amino acids. Germline-derived CDR1 and CDR2 are MNHEY and SMNVEV (reference sequence). V lost 6 bases, J lost 0 bases, and 11 bases stayed unmatched. The CDR3 bases are TGTGCCAGCAGGCCGGGGGGGACGGTCAGGAGCACAGATACGCAGTATTTT. It specifies CASRPGGTVRSTDTQYF.

The chain uses TRBV2 and TRBJ2-3; a possible D gene is TRBD2 (6 bases). The germline V gene encodes CDR1 SNHLY and CDR2 FYNNEI. The CDR3 covers 14 residues. Trimming took 11 bases from V and 2 from J, leaving 17 bases between them. CDR3 residues: CAFPRRGNTDTQYF. The CDR3 bases are TGTGCCTTCCCGAGGCGGGGTAACACAGATACGCAGTATTTT. The full variable domain, its missing parts supplied by reference TRBV2 and TRBJ2-3, is EPEVTQTPSHQVTQMGQEVILRCVPISNHLYFYWYRQILGQKVEFLVSFYNNEISEKSEIFDDQFSVERPDGSNFTLKIRSTKLEDSAMYFCAFPRRGNTDTQYFGPGTRLTVL.

This clone was detected only once. V and J are TRBV6-1 and TRBJ1-5, with 7 bases that match TRBD1. Germline-derived CDR1 and CDR2 are MNHNS and SASEGT. V dropped 4 bases and J dropped 3; count of bases not matched to a gene: 6. This CDR3 has 15 amino acids. CDR3 sequence reads: CASSGMGTVNQPQHF. In nucleotides, the CDR3 is TGTGCCAGCAGTGGCATGGGGACAGTCAATCAGCCCCAGCATTTT.

The sample holds a few counts of this clone. The chain links TRBV7-9 to TRBJ1-1; TRBD1 matches at 7 bases. The germline V gene encodes CDR1 SEHNR and CDR2 FQNEAQ (reference sequence). CDR3 size: 14 residues. The V and J ends lost 7 bases and 5 bases, in that order; junction bases with no gene match: 10. The CDR3 region has the DNA TGTGCCAGCACCTCACAGGGGAGGCAGACTGAAGCTTTCTTT. Residues: CASTSQGRQTEAFF.

CDR3 residues: CASSLVGTGLTEAFF. The CDR3 coding sequence is TGCGCCAGCAGCTTGGTAGGGACAGGGCTCACTGAAGCTTTCTTT. The rearrangement links TRBV5-1 to TRBJ1-1; TRBD1 aligns across 9 bases. With 0 bases clipped from V and 4 bases from J, the junction kept 4 bases outside the gene matches. CDR3 length equals 15 residues. CDR1 and CDR2 from the germline V gene are SGHRS and YFSETQ.

The V call is TRBV11-2, the J call TRBJ2-7; tentatively, D is TRBD1 (5 bases). The CDR3 loop spans 17 amino acids. The V end was cut by 0 bases, the J end by 6 bases, with 21 bases between. Germline V gives CDR1 SGHAT, CDR2 FQNNGV. This chain's CDR3 is CASSLDPRTLGLGEQYF. CDR3 sequence (DNA): TGTGCCAGCAGCTTAGATCCGCGGACATTGGGGCTTGGCGAGCAGTACTTC.

The chain uses TRBV9 and TRBJ1-1, with D perhaps TRBD1 (6 bases). Per the germline V gene, CDR1 is SGDLS and CDR2 is YYNGEE. The CDR3 has 17 residues. Trimming removed 4 bases from V and 3 bases from J, with 22 bases in between. The chain's CDR3 is CASSSTGRGTKDTEAFF. Written as DNA, the CDR3 is TGTGCCAGCAGCTCAACAGGGAGGGGTACAAAGGACACTGAAGCTTTCTTT. Drawing the rest from reference TRBV9 and TRBJ1-1, the complete variable domain is DSGVTQTPKHLITATGQRVTLRCSPRSGDLSVYWYQQSLDQGLQFLIQYYNGEERAKGNILERFSAQQFPDLHSELNLSSLELGDSALYFCASSSTGRGTKDTEAFFGQGTRLTVV.

There are a few counts of this clone. The V call is TRBV11-2, the J call TRBJ1-6, with D possibly being TRBD1 (6 bases). V was cut by 7 bases and J by 7 bases, with 17 bases left in between. Germline V gene lookup returns CDR1 SGHAT and CDR2 FQNNGV. The CDR3 sequence is 15 residues long. CDR3 in amino acids: CASTPGAGKNSPLHF. The CDR3 coding sequence is TGTGCCAGCACCCCAGGGGCAGGGAAGAATTCACCCCTCCACTTT.

The gene calls are TRBV13 and TRBJ1-2, with D possibly being TRBD1 (5 bases). Trimming removed 5 bases from V and 3 bases from J, with 7 bases in between. There are 12 residues in the CDR3. Germline CDR1 is PRHDT and CDR2 is FYEKMQ (reference sequence). The DNA for the CDR3 is TGTGCCAGCAGCGCAGGGTACTATGGCTACACCTTC. This sequence encodes CASSAGYYGYTF.

The sample holds a few counts of this clone. The rearrangement uses TRBV7-6 and TRBJ2-2; D gene uncertain. Germline lookup yields CDR1 SGHVS and CDR2 FNYEAQ. V dropped 5 bases and J dropped 1 base, with 11 bases sitting between them. CDR3 length: 15 residues. This CDR3 is CASSVGQMNTGELFF. CDR3 nucleotide sequence: TGTGCCAGCAGCGTAGGGCAGATGAACACCGGGGAGCTGTTTTTT.